Sequencing of this TCR beta chain was carried out in a study of blood T cell repertoires in COVID-19. Study-level background: From T cells, B-cell-depleted T cells, or PBMCs came the material, which was cDNA or gDNA.

Participant-given clinical history determined each cohort assignment. Recovered status applied to Cohort 3 donors who had two consecutive negative PCRs. It also applied to those with clearance or with symptom resolution. Here immunoSEQ multiplex PCR was the method, and the copy in TCRdb shows in-frame clones only, minus some. This sample has roughly 180,000 clones, with 85% found just once. The CDR3 sequence is 16 residues long. V lost 1 base and J 0 bases, leaving 9 bases between the germline ends. Germline V gives CDR1 SGHTA, CDR2 FQGNSA. V is TRBV7-2 and J is TRBJ2-2; D may be TRBD2 (7 bases). The sample consisted of PBMCs or T cells enriched from blood (not recorded which). The clonotype originates from a middle-aged man who had recovered from COVID-19. The CDR3 region is CASSLEGGSNTGELFF. Here the CDR3 DNA reads TGTGCCAGCAGCTTAGAGGGGGGGTCGAACACCGGGGAGCTGTTTTTT.